This T cell receptor beta chain comes out of a study of T-cell memory formation after mild COVID-19. The germline gives CDR1 SGHVS, CDR2 FQNEAQ. The CDR3 is 15 amino acids. V dropped 2 bases and J dropped 0; count of bases not matched to a gene: 1. This clonotype has ten or more counts. TCRdb passed the 5' RACE reads through MiXCR, listing each CDR3 protein once. The profile shows around 300,000 distinct CDR3 sequences, around 15% of them singletons. The V gene is TRBV7-8, the J gene TRBJ2-1, with 7 bases that match TRBD2. This sequence originates from a man aged 18 to 35 who had mild COVID-19 (a few samples of this study predate the infection). Cell type and time point are not known. Sequenced material: PBMCs or a T cell subset sorted from them (not recorded which). CDR3 protein: CASSLSGISYNEQFF. As DNA, the CDR3 is TGTGCCAGCAGCTTAAGCGGGATCTCCTACAATGAGCAGTTCTTC.